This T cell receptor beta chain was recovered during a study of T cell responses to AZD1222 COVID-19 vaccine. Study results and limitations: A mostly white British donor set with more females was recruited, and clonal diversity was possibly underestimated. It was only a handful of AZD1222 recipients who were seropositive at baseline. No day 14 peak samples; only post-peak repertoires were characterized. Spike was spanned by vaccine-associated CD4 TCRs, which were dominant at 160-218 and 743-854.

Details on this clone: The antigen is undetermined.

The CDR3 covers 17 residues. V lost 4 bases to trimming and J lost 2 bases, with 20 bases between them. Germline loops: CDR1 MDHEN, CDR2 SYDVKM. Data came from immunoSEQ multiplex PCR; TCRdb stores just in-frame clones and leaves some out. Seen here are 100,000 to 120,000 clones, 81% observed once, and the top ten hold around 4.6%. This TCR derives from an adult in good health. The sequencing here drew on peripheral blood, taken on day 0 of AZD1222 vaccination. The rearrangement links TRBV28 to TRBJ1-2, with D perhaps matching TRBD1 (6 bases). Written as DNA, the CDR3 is TGTGCCAGCAGTTCCTCTACCGCGGGGGGGCGAAACTATGGCTACACCTTC. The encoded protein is CASSSSTAGGRNYGYTF.